These T cell receptor beta chains were read from a single sample in a study of T-cell memory formation after mild COVID-19. In TCRdb, the 5' RACE reads were re-called with MiXCR into one record per CDR3 protein. The sample shows 400,000 to 500,000 distinct CDR3 sequences, 20% of them seen only once. Material: PBMCs or a T cell subset sorted from them (not recorded which). The receptors were sampled from an adult woman who had mild COVID-19 (a few samples of this study predate the infection). Cell type and time point are not known. CDR3s include the opening cysteine and the closing phenylalanine or tryptophan. D genes are given only for firm matches. Rows give clone size only sometimes, using once, few, many, or a class for an expanded clone.

>TRBV12-3/TRBV12-4|TRBJ1-5|.|.
TGTGCCAGCAGTTTCGGTACAGCGCTCTATAGCAATCAGCCCCAGCATTTT
CASSFGTALYSNQPQHF
>TRBV20-1|TRBJ2-7|many|.
TGCAGTGCTCGCTATAAGGAGGTAGGGTCTGGCGAGCAGTACTTC
CSARYKEVGSGEQYF
>TRBV5-1|TRBJ1-5|few|.
TGCGCCAGCAGCTTGGACAGGGTTTTCCAGCCCCAGCATTTT
CASSLDRVFQPQHF
>TRBV6-1|TRBJ2-2|few|TRBD1
TGTGCCAGCAGTGGACGACAGGGCACCGGGGAGCTGTTTTTT
CASSGRQGTGELFF
>TRBV7-9|TRBJ1-5|.|.
TGTGCCAGCAGCCGAAGTGGCGGAGGAAGGGGGAGCAATCAGCCCCAGCATTTT
CASSRSGGGRGSNQPQHF
>TRBV20-1|TRBJ2-1|.|TRBD2
TGCAGTGCATCACTAGCGGAACTAGCGTATGGTGAGCAGTTCTTC
CSASLAELAYGEQFF
>TRBV7-7|TRBJ2-5|few|.
TGTGCTAGCAGCCCATTCGGGGGGCCGGGAGAGACCCAGTACTTC
CASSPFGGPGETQYF
>TRBV4-3|TRBJ2-3|.|.
TGCGCCAGCAGCCAAGATTGGGCAGATACGCAGTATTTT
CASSQDWADTQYF
>TRBV3-1|TRBJ2-1|.|TRBD2
TGTGCCAGCAGCCCCGTACTAGCGGGAGTTGAGCAGTTCTTC
CASSPVLAGVEQFF
>TRBV7-2|TRBJ2-7|few|TRBD2
TGTGCCAGCAGCTTCAGACTAGCGGGAGGGGGCGAGCAGTACTTC
CASSFRLAGGGEQYF
>TRBV6-6|TRBJ2-7|.|TRBD1
TGTGCCAGTGGGGACAGGGTCGACGAGCAGTACTTC
CASGDRVDEQYF
>TRBV4-1|TRBJ2-3|few|TRBD2
TGCGCCAGCAGCCAAGCATTTTTCGGGCGGGAGGGTACGACAGATACGCAGTATTTT
CASSQAFFGREGTTDTQYF
>TRBV24-1|TRBJ2-1|.|.
TGTGCCACGGGGTTGGCGGGACAGCAGTTCTTC
CATGLAGQQFF
>TRBV9|TRBJ2-7|few|.
TGTGCCAGCAGCGTGGGTTGGCAGGCCACATACGAGCAGTACTTC
CASSVGWQATYEQYF
>TRBV5-1|TRBJ2-3|few|.
TGCGCCAGCAGCTTAGGTCCCACGGAGACAGATACGCAGTATTTT
CASSLGPTETDTQYF
>TRBV14|TRBJ2-1|few|.
TGTGCCAGCAGCCAAGAGGGAATCTGGTACTACAATGAGCAGTTCTTC
CASSQEGIWYYNEQFF
>TRBV5-5|TRBJ2-3|many|.
TGTGCCAGCAGCTTGGAGGTCAGGGATACGCAGTATTTT
CASSLEVRDTQYF
>TRBV5-1|TRBJ2-7|few|TRBD2
TGCGCCAGCAGAGCTAGCGGGGAGTACGAGCAGTACTTC
CASRASGEYEQYF
>TRBV24-1|TRBJ2-1|few|.
TGTGCCACCAGTGATTTCGGTGGGGAGAGATACAATGAGCAGTTCTTC
CATSDFGGERYNEQFF
>TRBV18|TRBJ1-6|.|.
TGTGCCAGCTCATTACCGGGGTATTCACCCCTCCACTTT
CASSLPGYSPLHF
>TRBV15|TRBJ2-1|.|TRBD2
TGTGCCACCAGCAGAGATCGGACGGGACTAGGGGAGTTCTTC
CATSRDRTGLGEFF
>TRBV12-3/TRBV12-4|TRBJ2-7|.|.
TGTGCCAGCAACAACGAGGGACACTCCTACGAGCAGTACTTC
CASNNEGHSYEQYF
>TRBV2|TRBJ1-1|few|.
TGTGCCAGCAGTACCAATGCGAACACTGAAGCTTTCTTT
CASSTNANTEAFF
>TRBV6-2/TRBV6-3|TRBJ2-3|.|TRBD2
TGTGCCGGCGGTGGGAGGGCCGTGACAGATACGCAGTATTTT
CAGGGRAVTDTQYF
>TRBV18|TRBJ1-4|.|.
TGTGCCAGCTCACCGACGGCGGGGGAAATGGCAGAAAAACTGTTTTTT
CASSPTAGEMAEKLFF
>TRBV12-3/TRBV12-4|TRBJ2-1|.|TRBD2
TGTGCCAGCAGTTTACCCCTCGGGACTAGTTACAATGAGCAGTTCTTC
CASSLPLGTSYNEQFF
>TRBV5-6|TRBJ2-7|few|TRBD1
TGTGCCAGCAGCATGGGACAGGGTCTCTACGAGCAGTACTTC
CASSMGQGLYEQYF
>TRBV10-3|TRBJ2-7|.|TRBD2
TGTGCCATCAGTGGACTAGCGGGAGGCTACGAGCAGTACTTC
CAISGLAGGYEQYF
>TRBV24-1|TRBJ2-5|many|TRBD2
TGTGCCACCAGTGACATGAGCGGGGGTTACCAAGAGACCCAGTACTTC
CATSDMSGGYQETQYF
>TRBV10-3|TRBJ2-2|few|.
TGTGCCATCAGTGACTCGAACACCGGGGAGCTGTTTTTT
CAISDSNTGELFF
>TRBV3-1|TRBJ2-4|few|.
TGTGCCAGCAGCCAAGGGACCCTAGGAGCCAAAAACATTCAGTACTTC
CASSQGTLGAKNIQYF
>TRBV20-1|TRBJ2-7|.|TRBD1
TGCAGTGCTAGGGCGGGGGACAGGGTCTACGAGCAGTACTTC
CSARAGDRVYEQYF
>TRBV20-1|TRBJ2-3|.|TRBD1
TGCAGTGCTTGGGACAGCAGCACAGATACGCAGTATTTT
CSAWDSSTDTQYF
>TRBV19|TRBJ1-1|.|.
TGTGCCACTAGAAAGGGGTCCTGGGGGAACACTGAAGCTTTCTTT
CATRKGSWGNTEAFF
>TRBV7-3|TRBJ1-1|.|TRBD1
TGTGCCAGCAGCGAGGGACAGGTCGGCACTGAAGCTTTCTTT
CASSEGQVGTEAFF
>TRBV20-1|TRBJ1-2|once|TRBD1
TGCAGTGCGAGTGACGTTAAGGGGGCCCAAGGCTACACCTTC
CSASDVKGAQGYTF
>TRBV5-6|TRBJ2-1|few|.
TGTGCCAGCAGCTTAAAGACAGGAATTAATGAGCAGTTCTTC
CASSLKTGINEQFF
>TRBV5-1|TRBJ1-4|.|TRBD1
TGCGCCAGCAGCTCCCGGGACAGCGAACTAAAACTGTTTTTT
CASSSRDSELKLFF
>TRBV15|TRBJ2-6|few|.
TGTGCCACCAGCAGAGATTCGGCAGGCACTGGGGCCAACGTCCTGACTTTC
CATSRDSAGTGANVLTF
>TRBV12-3/TRBV12-4|TRBJ2-1|few|TRBD1
TGTGCCAGCAGCTGGGGGACAGGGACAAACAATGAGCAGTTCTTC
CASSWGTGTNNEQFF
>TRBV5-6|TRBJ1-1|.|TRBD1
TGTGCCAGCAGCGGGACAGGTAAAGCTTTCTTT
CASSGTGKAFF
>TRBV15|TRBJ2-7|few|.
TGTGCCACCAGCAGTGGGCACAGACGATCGTCCGAGCAGTACTTC
CATSSGHRRSSEQYF
>TRBV29-1|TRBJ2-7|few|TRBD2
TGCAGCGTTGTGGGTATCGGGCGGGGGAGATACGAGCAGTACTTC
CSVVGIGRGRYEQYF
>TRBV12-3/TRBV12-4|TRBJ2-2|.|.
TGTGCCAGCACTCTCCGGGGGAACACCGGGGAGCTGTTTTTT
CASTLRGNTGELFF
>TRBV12-3/TRBV12-4|TRBJ2-2|.|.
TGTGCCAGCAGACTTCAGGGCGGCGGGGAGCTGTTTTTT
CASRLQGGGELFF
>TRBV12-3/TRBV12-4|TRBJ2-7|.|TRBD2
TGTGCCAGCAGGACTAGCGGGGGGGTCGAGCAGTACTTC
CASRTSGGVEQYF
>TRBV5-4|TRBJ2-1|.|.
TGTGCCAGCAGCTTGGAACGGGGATACAATGAGCAGTTCTTC
CASSLERGYNEQFF
>TRBV19|TRBJ2-2|.|TRBD1
TGTGCCAGTAGAAGTGCCGGGACAGGGGGCACCGGGGAGCTGTTTTTT
CASRSAGTGGTGELFF
>TRBV7-3|TRBJ2-7|few|.
TGTGCCAGCAGCCAAAGTGGGGGCTCCAACTACGAGCAGTACTTC
CASSQSGGSNYEQYF
>TRBV29-1|TRBJ2-3|.|TRBD2
TGCAGCGTTGCTGCGTGGACTAGCGGGGGGGTAGATACGCAGTATTTT
CSVAAWTSGGVDTQYF
>TRBV24-1|TRBJ1-2|few|.
TGTGCCACCAGCGGTCCTTCCAGGGCGTATGGCTACACCTTC
CATSGPSRAYGYTF